The rows below give T cell receptor beta chains drawn from one sample of a study of cytomegalovirus exposure and HLA in healthy donors. Sequencing was performed with immunoSEQ multiplex PCR; in TCRdb, only in-frame clones are kept and a portion is missing. The repertoire has 110,000 to 150,000 clones, roughly three quarters of them found once; the top ten carry about 5.3%. The sequenced sample was PBMCs. The receptor source for this set is a woman aged 45-65 years in good health and CMV-seronegative. The conserved cysteine and the conserved F or W are not part of the CDR3 here. The order of the fields is CDR3 protein, J gene, CDR3 length, V gene.

CDR3 protein: ASLTGYEQY; J gene: TRBJ2-7; CDR3 length: 9; V gene: TRBV2
CDR3 protein: ASSPSGGAVSYGYT; J gene: TRBJ1-2; CDR3 length: 14; V gene: TRBV18
CDR3 protein: ASSYRRRNIYGYT; J gene: TRBJ1-2; CDR3 length: 13; V gene: TRBV5-6
CDR3 protein: ASSLRQDRRGEQY; J gene: TRBJ2-7; CDR3 length: 13; V gene: TRBV7-2
CDR3 protein: ASSPSPTLVDQPQH; J gene: TRBJ1-5; CDR3 length: 14; V gene: TRBV18
CDR3 protein: ASSVALAADTQY; J gene: TRBJ2-3; CDR3 length: 12; V gene: TRBV2
CDR3 protein: ASSLDRGPEEQY; J gene: TRBJ2-7; CDR3 length: 12; V gene: TRBV11-1
CDR3 protein: ASSIDPAGGGTGELF; J gene: TRBJ2-2; CDR3 length: 15; V gene: TRBV19
CDR3 protein: ASSLLRTLSYNEQF; J gene: TRBJ2-1; CDR3 length: 14; V gene: TRBV7-3
CDR3 protein: ASSLGTVNYGYT; J gene: TRBJ1-2; CDR3 length: 12; V gene: TRBV13
CDR3 protein: AIRNDRGNYGYT; J gene: TRBJ1-2; CDR3 length: 12; V gene: TRBV10-3
CDR3 protein: ATFRDYSTDTQY; J gene: TRBJ2-3; CDR3 length: 12; V gene: TRBV6-1
CDR3 protein: ASSLDGTPRDEQY; J gene: TRBJ2-7; CDR3 length: 13; V gene: TRBV13
CDR3 protein: ASSLYKGANDEQY; J gene: TRBJ2-7; CDR3 length: 13; V gene: TRBV28
CDR3 protein: ASSERQGIGKNIQY; J gene: TRBJ2-4; CDR3 length: 14; V gene: TRBV6-1
CDR3 protein: ASSRYRGGTGYGYT; J gene: TRBJ1-2; CDR3 length: 14; V gene: TRBV28
CDR3 protein: ASSLVGARVGNTIY; J gene: TRBJ1-3; CDR3 length: 14; V gene: TRBV5-1
CDR3 protein: SVELGRVPYEQY; J gene: TRBJ2-7; CDR3 length: 12; V gene: TRBV29-1
CDR3 protein: ASSVGAGGDSPLH; J gene: TRBJ1-6; CDR3 length: 13; V gene: TRBV9
CDR3 protein: ASSKPWTGGDGTEAF; J gene: TRBJ1-1; CDR3 length: 15; V gene: TRBV7-9
CDR3 protein: ASTMTGLGNSPLH; J gene: TRBJ1-6; CDR3 length: 13; V gene: TRBV6-9
CDR3 protein: ASREGGTQH; J gene: TRBJ1-5; CDR3 length: 9; V gene: TRBV19
CDR3 protein: ASSPDRTYEQY; J gene: TRBJ2-7; CDR3 length: 11; V gene: TRBV25-1
CDR3 protein: ASSRQGLNSPLH; J gene: TRBJ1-6; CDR3 length: 12; V gene: TRBV6-5
CDR3 protein: ASSSTPENTEAF; J gene: TRBJ1-1; CDR3 length: 12; V gene: TRBV6-1
CDR3 protein: ASSSGLVRSYEQY; J gene: TRBJ2-7; CDR3 length: 13; V gene: TRBV6-6